This T cell receptor beta chain was sequenced for a study of immune cell composition in non-small cell lung cancer. Study as a whole: Most cases were lung adenocarcinoma or squamous cell carcinoma.

Details on this clone: What it binds is not known. Other DNA sequences in this sample translate to the same CDR3.

Study-wide results and limits: No significant correlation existed between pack-years smoked and tumour clonality.

Clones were read by immunoSEQ multiplex PCR, and TCRdb kept only the in-frame ones, dropping some. This sample yields around 13,000 clones, of which about 70% are seen a single time; 13% to 15% belongs to the top ten. The TCR sequence derives from a human donor with non-small cell lung cancer. What was sequenced was lung tumor tissue.

CDR3 nucleotide sequence: TGTGCCAGTAGTGAAGACAGACCAAATACTGAAGCTTTCTTT. Translated: CASSEDRPNTEAFF. The V gene is TRBV19, the J gene TRBJ1-1, with D possibly matching TRBD1 (5 bases). The CDR3 covers 14 residues. Per germline, CDR1 LNHDA and CDR2 SQIVND (reference sequence). V gave up 5 bases and J gave up 5 bases, with 15 bases separating them.